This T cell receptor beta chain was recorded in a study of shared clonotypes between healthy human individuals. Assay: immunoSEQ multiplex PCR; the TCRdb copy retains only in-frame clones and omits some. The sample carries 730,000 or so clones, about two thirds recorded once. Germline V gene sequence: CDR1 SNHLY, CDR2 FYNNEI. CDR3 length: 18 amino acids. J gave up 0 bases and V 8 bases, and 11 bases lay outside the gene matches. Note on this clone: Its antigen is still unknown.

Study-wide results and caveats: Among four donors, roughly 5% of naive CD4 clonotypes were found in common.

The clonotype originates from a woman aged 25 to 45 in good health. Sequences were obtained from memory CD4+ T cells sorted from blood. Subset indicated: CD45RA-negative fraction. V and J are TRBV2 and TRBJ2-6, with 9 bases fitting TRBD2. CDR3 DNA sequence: TGTGCCAGCCACAAACTACTAGCGGGCAACTCTGGGGCCAACGTCCTGACTTTC. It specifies CASHKLLAGNSGANVLTF. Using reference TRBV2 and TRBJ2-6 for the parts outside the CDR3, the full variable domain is EPEVTQTPSHQVTQMGQEVILRCVPISNHLYFYWYRQILGQKVEFLVSFYNNEISEKSEIFDDQFSVERPDGSNFTLKIRSTKLEDSAMYFCASHKLLAGNSGANVLTFGAGSRLTVL.